This T cell receptor (beta chain) was recovered during a study of T cells after posttransplantation cyclophosphamide. General observations from the study: Blood and skin or GI T cell repertoires showed limited TRB overlap. Donor-recipient repertoire similarity was low at 1-2 months, rising over year one. TRB clonality was highly associated with recipient CMV seropositivity and reactivation.

Points on this clone: The antigen is unknown.

A marrow graft followed busulfan-fludarabine conditioning, with cyclophosphamide on days +3 and +4. With V trimmed by 7 bases and J by 5 bases, 7 bases remained unmatched. The length of the CDR3 is 13 residues. The germline V gene encodes CDR1 GTSNPN and CDR2 SVGIG (reference sequence). Clones were read by immunoSEQ multiplex PCR, and TCRdb kept only the in-frame ones, dropping some. The sample gives roughly 20,000 clones, 74% of which show up once; 25% to 35% is in the top ten. This receptor was obtained from a young adult male patient who received an allogeneic stem cell transplant from a related donor, was CMV-positive, and had acute GVHD only. These T cells may partly come from the graft donor. Material: PBMCs, obtained after an allogeneic stem cell transplant with post-transplant cyclophosphamide. The chain is built from TRBV30 and TRBJ2-5, with 10 bases fitting TRBD1. The CDR3 sequence: CAYLTGGGETQYF. CDR3 DNA sequence: TGTGCCTATCTGACAGGGGGCGGGGAGACCCAGTACTTC.